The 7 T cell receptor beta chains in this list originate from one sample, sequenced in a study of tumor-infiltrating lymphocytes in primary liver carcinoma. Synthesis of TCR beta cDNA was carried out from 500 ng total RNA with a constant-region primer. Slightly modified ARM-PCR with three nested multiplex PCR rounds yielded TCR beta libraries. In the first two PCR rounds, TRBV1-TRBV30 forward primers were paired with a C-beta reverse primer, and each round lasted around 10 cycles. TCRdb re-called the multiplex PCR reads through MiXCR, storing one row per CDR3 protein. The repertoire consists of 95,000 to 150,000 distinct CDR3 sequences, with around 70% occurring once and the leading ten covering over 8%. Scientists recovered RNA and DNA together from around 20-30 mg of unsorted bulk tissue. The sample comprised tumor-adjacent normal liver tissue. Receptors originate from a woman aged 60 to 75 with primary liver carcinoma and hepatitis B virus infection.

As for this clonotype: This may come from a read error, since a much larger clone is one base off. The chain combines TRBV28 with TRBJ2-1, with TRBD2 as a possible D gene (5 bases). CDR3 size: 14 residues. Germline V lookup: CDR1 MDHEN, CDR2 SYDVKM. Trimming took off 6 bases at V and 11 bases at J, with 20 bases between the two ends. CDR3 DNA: TGTGCCAGCAGCCGTTGGGGAGTCGGGAATAAGCAGTTCTTC. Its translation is CASSRWGVGNKQFF.

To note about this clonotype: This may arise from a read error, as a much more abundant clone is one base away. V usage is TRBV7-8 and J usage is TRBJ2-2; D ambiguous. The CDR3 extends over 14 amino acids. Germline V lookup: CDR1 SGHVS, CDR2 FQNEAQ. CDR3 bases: TGTGCCAGCAGCCCCTGGCTGAACACCGGGCAGCTGTTTTTT. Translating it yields CASSPWLNTGQLFF.

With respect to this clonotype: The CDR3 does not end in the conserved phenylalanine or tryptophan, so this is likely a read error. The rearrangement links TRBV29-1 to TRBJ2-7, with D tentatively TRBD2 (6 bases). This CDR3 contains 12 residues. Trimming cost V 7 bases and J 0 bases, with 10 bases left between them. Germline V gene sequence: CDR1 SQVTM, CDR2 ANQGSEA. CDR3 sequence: CSAGGGSYEQYL. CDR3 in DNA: TGCAGCGCCGGGGGAGGCTCCTACGAGCAGTACCTC.

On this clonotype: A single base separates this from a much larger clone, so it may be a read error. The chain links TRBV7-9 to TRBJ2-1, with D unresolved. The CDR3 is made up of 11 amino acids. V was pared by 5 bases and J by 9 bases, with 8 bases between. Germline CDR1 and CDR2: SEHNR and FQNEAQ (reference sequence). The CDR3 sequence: CASSLDSEQFF. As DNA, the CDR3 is TGTGCCAGCAGCCTAGATAGTGAGCAGTTCTTC.

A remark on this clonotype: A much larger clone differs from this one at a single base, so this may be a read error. The DNA for the CDR3 is TGTGCCAGCATCAGTTACGGGGCTGAAGCTTTCTTT. Amino acids: CASISYGAEAFF. The J gene is TRBJ1-1, the V gene TRBV28, with D uncertain. The V end lost 7 bases, the J end lost 6 bases, and 12 bases lay between the germline ends. Germline values: CDR1 MDHEN, CDR2 SYDVKM. The CDR3 covers 12 residues.

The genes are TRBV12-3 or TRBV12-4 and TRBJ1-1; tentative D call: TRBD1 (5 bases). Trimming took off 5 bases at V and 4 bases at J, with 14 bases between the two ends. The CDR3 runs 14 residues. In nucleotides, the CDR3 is TGTGCCAGCAGTGGGGAGGGGAGAATCACTGAAGCTTTCTTT. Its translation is CASSGEGRITEAFF.

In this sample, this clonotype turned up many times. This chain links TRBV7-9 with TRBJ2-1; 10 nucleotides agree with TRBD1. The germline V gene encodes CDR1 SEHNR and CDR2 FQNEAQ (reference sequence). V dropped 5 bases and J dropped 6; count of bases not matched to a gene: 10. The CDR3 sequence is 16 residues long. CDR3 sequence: CASSVYGTGELNEQFF. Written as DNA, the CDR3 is TGTGCCAGCAGCGTATACGGGACAGGGGAACTCAATGAGCAGTTCTTC.